The clone carrying this TCR beta chain appeared many times. TCR beta CDR3 regions were amplified from RNA. The HTBI set primed first-round TCR CDR3 RT-PCR. TCRdb passed the multiplex PCR reads through MiXCR, listing each CDR3 protein once. The sample has approximately 520,000 distinct CDR3 sequences, roughly 20% seen once. This sample stems from a study of T cells in Graves' hyperthyroidism and ophthalmopathy. The V gene lost 0 bases and the J gene lost 5 bases, with 16 bases spanning the gap. Germline V gene lookup returns CDR1 SNHLY and CDR2 FYNNEI. The CDR3 extends over 16 amino acids. Researchers barred patients who had uncontrolled infection, other autoimmune disease, pregnancy or lactation.

This sequence joins TRBV2 and TRBJ1-1; D is ambiguous. This TCR came from a man aged 18-30 years with Graves' hyperthyroidism. Source material: blood. CDR3 nucleotide sequence: TGTGCCAGCAGTGAAGCGCCCCGACAAAAGTATACTGAAGCTTTCTTT. It codes for CASSEAPRQKYTEAFF. Full variable domain (missing parts from reference TRBV2 and TRBJ1-1): EPEVTQTPSHQVTQMGQEVILRCVPISNHLYFYWYRQILGQKVEFLVSFYNNEISEKSEIFDDQFSVERPDGSNFTLKIRSTKLEDSAMYFCASSEAPRQKYTEAFFGQGTRLTVV.